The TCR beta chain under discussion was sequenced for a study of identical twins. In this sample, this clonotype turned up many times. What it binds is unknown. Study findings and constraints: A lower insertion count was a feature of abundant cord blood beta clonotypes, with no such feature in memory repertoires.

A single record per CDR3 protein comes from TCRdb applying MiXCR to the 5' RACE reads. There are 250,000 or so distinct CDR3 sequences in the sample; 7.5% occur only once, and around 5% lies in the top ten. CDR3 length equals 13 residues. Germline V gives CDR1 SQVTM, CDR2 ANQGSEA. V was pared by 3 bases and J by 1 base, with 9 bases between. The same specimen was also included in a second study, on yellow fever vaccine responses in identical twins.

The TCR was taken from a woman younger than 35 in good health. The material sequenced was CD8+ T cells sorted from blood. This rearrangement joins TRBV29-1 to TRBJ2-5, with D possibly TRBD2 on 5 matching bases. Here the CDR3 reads CSVELGAQETQYF. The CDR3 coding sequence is TGCAGCGTTGAGTTGGGAGCCCAAGAGACCCAGTACTTC. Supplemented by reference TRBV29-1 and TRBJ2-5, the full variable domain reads SAVISQKPSRDICQRGTSLTIQCQVDSQVTMMFWYRQQPGQSLTLIATANQGSEATYESGFVIDKFPISRPNLTFSTLTVSNMSPEDSSIYLCSVELGAQETQYFGPGTRLLVL.